Following are 14 T cell receptor beta chains from one sample sequenced in a study of shared clonotypes between healthy human individuals. Only CD45RO-negative cells positively selected for CCR7 counted as naive CD8 cells, so terminally differentiated effector memory CD45RA+ cells were excluded. Generated by immunoSEQ multiplex PCR, the TCRdb table keeps only in-frame clones and is missing some. The sample has over 800,000 clones; 80% to 95% are singletons. The sequenced material came from naive CD8+ T cells sorted from blood. Every receptor here comes from a man aged 30 to 39 in good health.

The rearrangement uses TRBV29-1 and TRBJ2-1, with D uncertain. The V and J ends lost 6 bases and 4 bases respectively, with 16 bases between them. Germline V gene data show CDR1 as SQVTM and CDR2 as ANQGSEA. The CDR3 sequence is 14 residues long. The CDR3 sequence: CSVVSRKYYNEQFF. The CDR3 DNA reads TGCAGCGTAGTAAGTCGGAAGTATTACAATGAGCAGTTCTTC.

This clone came up once. One end of the junction fails to match germline, which may point to a read error. The gene calls are TRBV7-7 and TRBJ2-7; D may be TRBD1 or TRBD2 (7 bases each). Germline lookup yields CDR1 SSHAT and CDR2 FNYEAQ (reference sequence). The CDR3 runs to 17 residues. CDR3 in DNA: TGTGCTAGCATCAGGGGGGGACTTCAACAATCAAAGTACGAGCAGTACTTC. Protein: CASIRGGLQQSKYEQYF.

The chain couples TRBV29-1 to TRBJ2-7; D is unclear. The length of the CDR3 is 11 residues. The V and J ends lost 0 bases and 9 bases respectively, with 9 bases between them. Germline V lookup: CDR1 SQVTM, CDR2 ANQGSEA. This CDR3 is CSVEDRSGQYF. For the CDR3, the DNA is TGCAGCGTTGAAGATCGGAGTGGGCAGTACTTC.

The chain has TRBV29-1 and TRBJ2-1, with 9 positions matching TRBD2. This CDR3 region has 17 residues. The V segment lost 3 bases and the J segment 0 bases; nucleotides outside the gene matches: 9. Per the germline V gene, CDR1 is SQVTM and CDR2 is ANQGSEA. CDR3 protein: CSVDGTSNGASYNEQFF. CDR3 coding DNA: TGCAGCGTTGATGGGACTAGCAATGGGGCCTCCTACAATGAGCAGTTCTTC.

Concerning this clone: The same CDR3 can be traced to other DNA sequences in this sample. This chain joins TRBV7-9 and TRBJ1-1; no reliable D call. CDR3 length equals 12 residues. The germline CDR1 and CDR2 sequences are SEHNR and FQNEAQ (reference sequence). V shed 5 bases and J shed 1 base, with 5 bases lying between them. CDR3: CASSRQNTEAFF. The DNA of the CDR3 is TGTGCCAGCAGCCGACAGAACACTGAAGCTTTCTTT.

The chain links TRBV7-2 to TRBJ1-1; 7 bases fit TRBD1. V lost 5 bases to trimming and J lost 0 bases; unmatched junction nucleotides: 15. The CDR3 has 18 residues. Germline V gene lookup returns CDR1 SGHTA and CDR2 FQGNSA. The CDR3 bases are TGTGCCAGCAGCCTTCCCTTGGACAGGCCCACCATGAACACTGAAGCTTTCTTT. Protein: CASSLPLDRPTMNTEAFF.

J is TRBJ2-1 and V is TRBV2; D gene uncertain. The germline CDR1 and CDR2 sequences are SNHLY and FYNNEI. With 3 bases removed from V and 9 bases from J, the gap between germline ends came to 15 bases. The CDR3 totals 14 residues. CDR3 in amino acids: CASSEAPRPGEQFF. The CDR3 nucleotides are TGTGCCAGCAGTGAGGCCCCCCGGCCGGGTGAGCAGTTCTTC.

The gene calls are TRBV7-9 and TRBJ2-5, with 8 bases lining up with TRBD2. Germline CDR1 and CDR2: SEHNR and FQNEAQ (reference sequence). The CDR3 has 15 residues. Trimming removed 2 bases from V and 5 bases from J; junction bases left unmatched: 7. The CDR3 here is CASSLRGGLWETQYF. DNA of the CDR3: TGTGCCAGCAGCTTACGGGGGGGTCTGTGGGAGACCCAGTACTTC.

The J gene is TRBJ2-1, the V gene TRBV7-2, with D perhaps matching TRBD1 or TRBD2 (5 bases each). The CDR3 spans 13 residues. V gave up 7 bases and J gave up 4 bases, with 11 bases separating them. The V gene's germline CDR1 is SGHTA and CDR2 FQGNSA. The CDR3 sequence is CASMRGGYNEQFF. The DNA of the CDR3 is TGTGCCAGCATGCGTGGGGGTTACAATGAGCAGTTCTTC. Variable domain in full (rest from reference TRBV7-2 and TRBJ2-1): GAGVSQSPSNKVTEKGKDVELRCDPISGHTALYWYRQSLGQGLEFLIYFQGNSAPDKSGLPSDRFSAERTGGSVSTLTIQRTQQEDSAVYLCASMRGGYNEQFFGPGTRLTVL.

This clone was observed a single time. The rearrangement uses TRBV7-2 and TRBJ1-1; 11 bases map to TRBD1. The CDR3 loop spans 19 amino acids. The germline V gene has CDR1 SGHTA and CDR2 FQGNSA. Trimming removed 5 bases from V and 5 bases from J; junction bases left unmatched: 19. The CDR3 sequence is CASSQAPRDRGYAGTEAFF. The CDR3 DNA is TGTGCCAGCAGCCAAGCGCCGCGGGACAGGGGGTATGCGGGTACTGAAGCTTTCTTT.

V is TRBV27 and J is TRBJ2-1, with 11 bases that match TRBD2. With 1 base clipped from V and 8 bases from J, the junction kept 4 bases outside the gene matches. This CDR3 contains 15 residues. Per germline, CDR1 MNHEY and CDR2 SMNVEV (reference sequence). The CDR3 region is CASSLLAGGADEQFF. CDR3 sequence (DNA): TGTGCCAGCAGTTTATTAGCGGGAGGGGCGGATGAGCAGTTCTTC.

The rearrangement links TRBV29-1 to TRBJ1-2; 10 nucleotides align to TRBD1. Germline V lookup: CDR1 SQVTM, CDR2 ANQGSEA. V lost 5 bases, J lost 3 bases, and 6 bases stayed unmatched. The CDR3 has 14 amino acids. Here the CDR3 DNA reads TGCAGCGTTTACGGGGGACAGGGGTACTATGGCTACACCTTC. Encoded protein: CSVYGGQGYYGYTF.

The chain recombines TRBV7-3 with TRBJ2-3; 7 bases agree with TRBD2. The germline gives CDR1 SGHTA, CDR2 FQGTGA. CDR3 length: 15 amino acids. The ends lost 8 bases at V and 2 bases at J; junction bases unmatched: 10. In nucleotides, the CDR3 is TGTGCCAGCGGGGGGGTTCTCGGCCACACAGATACGCAGTATTTT. This sequence encodes CASGGVLGHTDTQYF.

The genes are TRBV11-3 and TRBJ2-1, with 9 bases fitting TRBD2. CDR3 length equals 15 residues. Germline loops: CDR1 SGHNT, CDR2 YENEEA. The ends lost 5 bases at V and 4 bases at J; junction bases unmatched: 6. The CDR3: CASSTRTSAYNEQFF. The CDR3 DNA is TGTGCCAGCAGCACCCGGACTAGCGCTTACAATGAGCAGTTCTTC.